The clone carrying this T cell receptor (beta chain) was seen ten or more times. This sample was taken from a study of neurological immune-mediated disorders. By 5'RACE with 10-nucleotide random UMIs, the cDNA was made. Each CDR3 protein gets one entry after TCRdb re-called the 5' RACE reads with MiXCR. The sample lists tens of thousands of distinct CDR3 sequences, over 9.5% occurring once. CDR1 and CDR2 (germline): MNHNY, SVGAGI (reference sequence). There are 15 residues in the CDR3. Trimming took 3 bases from V and 3 from J; bases not matched to a gene: 3. What was sequenced was PBMCs. This rearrangement joins TRBV6-6 to TRBJ1-4, with TRBD1 identical over 8 bases. The receptor was derived from a female donor in good health. The CDR3 here is CASSYNRGANEKLFF. In DNA, the CDR3 is TGTGCCAGCAGTTATAACAGGGGGGCTAATGAAAAACTGTTTTTT.